The 8 T cell receptor beta chains below were found in one sample sequenced in a study of cytomegalovirus exposure and HLA in healthy donors. The PCR had 60 Vbeta and 13 Jbeta primers. Method: immunoSEQ multiplex PCR; TCRdb's copy keeps in-frame clones and lacks some. The sample shows 180,000 or so clones, and about 0.74% sits with its ten largest clones. Sequenced: PBMCs. The receptor set was obtained from a boy between 5 and 17 years old in good health and CMV-seronegative.

The chain carries TRBV27 and TRBJ2-2; 8 bases align to TRBD1. CDR1 is MNHEY, CDR2 SMNVEV, per germline (reference sequence). J gave up 9 bases and V 5 bases, and 8 bases lay outside the gene matches. This CDR3 comprises 14 residues. The CDR3: CASSPWTGQRELFF. CDR3 DNA: TGTGCCAGCAGTCCCTGGACAGGGCAGAGGGAGCTGTTTTTT.

This rearrangement joins TRBV7-3 to TRBJ2-1; D may be TRBD1 (5 bases). There are 14 residues in the CDR3. Germline V gives CDR1 SGHTA, CDR2 FQGTGA. The V end lost 3 bases, the J end lost 7 bases, and 13 bases lay between the germline ends. For the CDR3, the DNA is TGTGCCAGCAGCTTGGGTACCACAGGAAATGAGCAGTTCTTC. Residues: CASSLGTTGNEQFF.

The chain uses TRBV6-5 and TRBJ1-2; tentatively, D is TRBD1 (5 bases). Germline V gene lookup returns CDR1 MNHEY and CDR2 SVGAGI. The length of the CDR3 is 13 residues. The CDR3 here is CATRQGYNYGYTF. CDR3 DNA sequence: TGTGCAACTCGGCAGGGATACAACTATGGCTACACCTTC.

The CDR3 DNA reads as TGCGCCAGCAGGAGGGGGACAGGAGAAGAGACCCAGTACTTC. Translating it yields CASRRGTGEETQYF. The V call is TRBV5-1, the J call TRBJ2-5; the match to TRBD1 covers 8 bases. CDR1 SGHRS and CDR2 YFSETQ come from the germline V gene. This CDR3 is 14 amino acids long. Trimming cost V 5 bases and J 3 bases; bases outside gene matches: 6.

The rearrangement uses TRBV2 and TRBJ1-5; D perhaps matches TRBD1 (5 bases). This CDR3 is 15 amino acids long. Trimming pared 6 bases from V and 7 bases from J, leaving 19 bases between. Germline loops: CDR1 SNHLY, CDR2 FYNNEI. As DNA, the CDR3 is TGTGCCAGCAGGGAGAACGCCGGGGGGATACAGCCCCAGCATTTT. It is translated as CASRENAGGIQPQHF.

V and J are TRBV27 and TRBJ2-5, with 9 positions matching TRBD1. The tail of the sequence fits TRBJ2-7 better, so the J call may be wrong. This CDR3 has 16 residues. Germline V CDR1 and CDR2: MNHEY, SMNVEV (reference sequence). The CDR3 nucleotides are TGTGCCAGCAGTTCCGCTCCCGGGACAGGGAGTTACGAGCAGTACTTC. Translation: CASSSAPGTGSYEQYF.

The chain couples TRBV2 to TRBJ1-1; a weak D match, TRBD1 (6 bases). Germline assignment: CDR1 SNHLY and CDR2 FYNNEI. The CDR3 loop spans 12 amino acids. Trimming took 9 bases from V and 4 from J, leaving 12 bases between them. This chain's CDR3 is CARGGATTEAFF. The CDR3 nucleotides are TGTGCCAGGGGGGGGGCAACCACTGAAGCTTTCTTT.

The V call is TRBV5-4, the J call TRBJ2-7, with D possibly matching TRBD2 (6 bases). CDR1 and CDR2 from the germline V gene are SGHNT and YYREEE (reference sequence). The CDR3 runs to 13 residues. V lost 9 bases and J 0 bases, leaving 13 bases between the germline ends. The CDR3 region has the DNA TGTGCCACCGGTGGGGGGAGCTCCTACGAGCAGTACTTC. It specifies CATGGGSSYEQYF. Variable domain in full (rest from reference TRBV5-4 and TRBJ2-7): ETGVTQSPTHLIKTRGQQVTLRCSSQSGHNTVSWYQQALGQGPQFIFQYYREEENGRGNFPPRFSGLQFPNYSSELNVNALELDDSALYLCATGGGSSYEQYFGPGTRLTVT.